This TCR beta chain was found in a study of CD8 T cells in Susac syndrome. CDR1 and CDR2 from the germline V gene are SGHNT and YYREEE (reference sequence). The ends were cut back, 4 bases at V and 9 bases at J, with 17 bases in the middle. The CDR3 spans 14 residues. The CD8+ and CD4+ T cells were isolated magnetically using a negative isolation approach, whereas the TEMRA cells were enriched by FACS. Notes on the study in general: Detection of Susac-specific public clones gave 15 to 20 in total CD8+ repertoires and about 5 in CD8+ TEMRA repertoires.

The authors reverse transcribed about 0.45 to 1 ug RNA with random hexamers. From the immunoSEQ multiplex PCR reads, TCRdb called clonotypes with MiXCR, one entry per CDR3 protein. Of around 100,000 distinct CDR3 sequences listed, around 95% are singletons. Comments on this clonotype: The antigen is undetermined.

The chain carries TRBV5-4 and TRBJ2-1; possibly TRBD1 for D (5 bases). This TCR was recovered from a human donor with Susac syndrome. The sequenced sample was CD8+ T cells from PBMCs. The CDR3 DNA reads as TGTGCCAGCAGCCTCAAACCCCAGGGCAGTGAGCAGTTCTTC. Its translation is CASSLKPQGSEQFF.